A single sample gave rise to the 5 T cell receptor beta chains below, sequenced in a study of T-cell reconstitution after alpha-beta-depleted transplantation in children. Unique molecular identifiers were used to barcode this TCRbeta library. TCRdb ran MiXCR on the PCR reads and lists one entry per CDR3 protein. The table lists about 440,000 distinct CDR3 sequences, 43% of them singletons, with under 35% in the top ten. The starting material was PBMCs, obtained before TCRalphabeta/CD19-depleted stem cell transplant. The receptor source for this set is a girl aged 2-10 years with aplastic anemia, due to receive a stem cell transplant.

This chain uses TRBV7-9 with TRBJ2-5; tentative D call: TRBD2 (5 bases). Looked up from germline, CDR1 is SEHNR and CDR2 is FQNEAQ (reference sequence). Between the trimmed V and J ends, which lost 5 bases and 2 bases, there was a span of 18 bases. CDR3 length: 16 amino acids. The CDR3 here is CASSPPERRRQETQYF. The CDR3 DNA sequence: TGTGCCAGCAGCCCCCCTGAGCGGAGACGACAAGAGACCCAGTACTTC.

At least ten counts were recorded for this clonotype. The chain uses TRBV29-1 and TRBJ2-7, with 10 bases identical to TRBD1. Germline-derived CDR1 and CDR2 are SQVTM and ANQGSEA. With 6 bases clipped from V and 3 bases from J, the junction kept 5 bases outside the gene matches. This CDR3 region has 13 residues. The CDR3 nucleotides are TGCAGCGTCAGACAGGGGGCGGACTACGAGCAGTACTTC. It encodes CSVRQGADYEQYF.

This clonotype was counted many times. The rearrangement uses TRBV6-1 and TRBJ2-6, with D hard to call. The CDR3 covers 15 residues. From germline, CDR1 is MNHNS and CDR2 SASEGT. The V end lost 5 bases, the J end lost 0 bases, and 8 bases lay between the germline ends. The CDR3 here is CASSTLSSGANVLTF. CDR3 nucleotide sequence: TGTGCCAGCAGTACCCTTAGCTCTGGGGCCAACGTCCTGACTTTC.

CDR3 sequence: CASSYGGAGYEGNTIYF. Written as DNA, the CDR3 is TGTGCCAGCAGTTACGGCGGGGCAGGGTACGAAGGAAACACCATATATTTT. This rearrangement joins TRBV7-8 to TRBJ1-3, with a weak D call TRBD1 (5 bases). The V end lost 6 bases, the J end lost 4 bases, and 22 bases lay between the germline ends. The CDR3 is made up of 17 amino acids. The germline gives CDR1 SGHVS, CDR2 FQNEAQ.

V and J are TRBV5-1 and TRBJ1-1, with a possible D match to TRBD1 (6 bases). This CDR3 comprises 15 residues. Germline V CDR1 and CDR2: SGHRS, YFSETQ. Trimming removed 4 bases at V and 3 bases at J, with 16 bases between. CDR3 coding DNA: TGCGCCAGCAGCCCGGCCCGGGGGCTAGACACTGAAGCTTTCTTT. As protein: CASSPARGLDTEAFF.